The next 26 T cell receptor beta chains were all read from a single sample in a study of T cell responses to AZD1222 COVID-19 vaccine. The repertoire was sequenced with immunoSEQ multiplex PCR; TCRdb's copy has only in-frame clones and lacks some. The sample shows some 180,000 clones, approximately 92% of them seen only once. The starting material was peripheral blood, obtained on day 0 of AZD1222 vaccination. The receptors shown here come from an adult in good health.

The chain carries TRBV10-2 and TRBJ1-3; 8 bases align to TRBD1. After removal of 4 bases from V and 0 bases from J, the junction contained 11 bases not matched to a gene. The CDR3 runs to 18 residues. In germline, CDR1 is WSHSY, CDR2 SAAADI. In nucleotides, the CDR3 is TGCGCCAGCAGTGGGGCCGACAGGGGATTTTCCTCTGGAAACACCATATATTTT. This sequence encodes CASSGADRGFSSGNTIYF.

CDR3 nucleotides: TGCGCCAGCAGCCACCCCCGTGGGGGGAACTATGGCTACACCTTC. Its translation is CASSHPRGGNYGYTF. The chain uses TRBV4-1 and TRBJ1-2; the D gene is possibly TRBD1 (5 bases). The CDR3 runs to 15 residues. V lost 3 bases and J lost 2, with 13 bases in between. The germline V gene has CDR1 MGHRA and CDR2 YSYEKL.

This chain connects TRBV3-1 (or the pseudogene TRBV3-2) to TRBJ1-2; a possible D gene is TRBD1 (6 bases). There are 13 residues in the CDR3. V was cut by 3 bases and J by 5 bases, with 10 bases left in between. CDR1 and CDR2 from the germline V gene are LGHDT and YNNKEL (reference sequence). CDR3 DNA: TGTGCCAGCAGCCAGGGGGCGAGGTATGGCTACACCTTC. This gives the protein CASSQGARYGYTF.

V usage is TRBV7-9 and J usage is TRBJ2-2, with TRBD2 identical over 10 bases. CDR3 length: 16 amino acids. Germline values: CDR1 SEHNR, CDR2 FQNEAQ (reference sequence). V shed 4 bases and J 6 bases; nucleotides not matched to a gene: 8. DNA of the CDR3: TGTGCCAGCAGCTCTCTCCTACTAGCGGGATCCGGGGAGCTGTTTTTT. Protein sequence: CASSSLLLAGSGELFF.

V usage is TRBV11-3 and J usage is TRBJ2-1; 14 nucleotides line up with TRBD2. The V gene's germline CDR1 is SGHNT and CDR2 YENEEA. V dropped 4 bases and J dropped 10; count of bases not matched to a gene: 6. This CDR3 has 15 residues. CDR3 nucleotides: TGTGCCAGCAGCTCGGGACTAGCGGGAGTCGGCGAGCAGTTCTTC. Translating gives CASSSGLAGVGEQFF.

The chain couples TRBV18 to TRBJ1-3, with D uncertain. The CDR3 is 14 residues long. Germline V lookup: CDR1 KGHSH, CDR2 LQKENI. The germline V and J ends were trimmed by 6 bases and 0 bases, with 9 bases remaining between them. In DNA, the CDR3 is TGTGCCAGCTCGCCAAAAACCTCTGGAAACACCATATATTTT. Translated, it gives CASSPKTSGNTIYF.

This sequence joins TRBV11-2 and TRBJ1-4; weak D call: TRBD1 (6 bases). The CDR3 is 17 amino acids. The ends were cut back, 0 bases at V and 0 bases at J, with 11 bases in the middle. CDR1 and CDR2 (germline): SGHAT, FQNNGV. The CDR3 sequence: CASSLDWTAATNEKLFF. As DNA, the CDR3 is TGTGCCAGCAGCTTAGATTGGACAGCCGCAACTAATGAAAAACTGTTTTTT.

This sequence joins TRBV6-6 and TRBJ1-4; 9 bases fit TRBD1. V was pared by 4 bases and J by 4 bases, with 4 bases of the junction left unmatched. The CDR3 sequence is 15 residues long. The germline CDR1 and CDR2 sequences are MNHNY and SVGAGI (reference sequence). CDR3 residues: CASSSNRGRNEKLFF. CDR3 DNA: TGTGCCAGCAGTTCCAACAGGGGGCGTAATGAAAAACTGTTTTTT.

The chain employs TRBV9 and TRBJ1-3; tentative D call: TRBD1 (6 bases). Germline V gene sequence: CDR1 SGDLS, CDR2 YYNGEE. The CDR3 loop spans 14 amino acids. The V and J ends lost 4 bases and 3 bases respectively, with 11 bases between them. For the CDR3, the DNA is TGTGCCAGCAGCCAAGGGGGGAGTGGAAACACCATATATTTT. Encoded protein: CASSQGGSGNTIYF.

The chain uses TRBV6-5 and TRBJ1-4, with D possibly matching TRBD1 (5 bases). CDR3 length equals 15 residues. Germline lookup yields CDR1 MNHEY and CDR2 SVGAGI. Trimming left V 6 bases short and J 0 bases short, with 11 bases between. The DNA of the CDR3 is TGTGCCAGCAGATACGCGGGGGCAACTAATGAAAAACTGTTTTTT. Its translation: CASRYAGATNEKLFF.

This clone was found a few times. The genes are TRBV7-6 and TRBJ2-7, with no clear D. CDR1 and CDR2 (germline): SGHVS, FNYEAQ. V was clipped by 1 base and J by 0 bases, with 10 bases between them. The CDR3 has 15 residues. The CDR3 is CASSLDGRTSYEQYF. CDR3 DNA: TGTGCCAGCAGCTTAGACGGCAGGACCTCCTACGAGCAGTACTTC.

The CDR3 sequence: CASSPTRSRQGVGGYTF. In DNA form, the CDR3 reads TGCGCCAGCAGCCCAACCCGTTCGAGACAGGGGGTCGGAGGCTACACCTTC. This chain connects TRBV5-1 to TRBJ1-2, with 9 bases matching TRBD1. After removal of 4 bases from V and 8 bases from J, the junction contained 18 bases not matched to a gene. Germline CDR1 and CDR2: SGHRS and YFSETQ. This CDR3 contains 17 residues.

The chain links TRBV11-3 to TRBJ2-5, with TRBD2 identical over 14 bases. CDR1 and CDR2 (germline): SGHNT, YENEEA. V lost 5 bases to trimming and J lost 2 bases; unmatched junction nucleotides: 4. CDR3 length: 16 amino acids. The CDR3 sequence is CASSLGTSGGQETQYF. In nucleotides, the CDR3 is TGTGCCAGCAGCCTAGGGACTAGCGGGGGTCAAGAGACCCAGTACTTC.

In its sample, this clone was seen a few times. The genes are TRBV2 and TRBJ2-7, with D possibly matching TRBD2 (7 bases). The CDR3 has 17 residues. From germline, CDR1 is SNHLY and CDR2 FYNNEI. V lost 2 bases and J lost 2, with 19 bases in between. The CDR3 sequence: CASSEFSGRGTPYEQYF. The CDR3 region has the DNA TGTGCCAGCAGTGAATTTAGTGGGCGGGGGACACCCTACGAGCAGTACTTC.

J is TRBJ1-2 and V is TRBV5-1; 12 nucleotides agree with TRBD1. Germline V CDR1 and CDR2: SGHRS, YFSETQ. The junction had 6 bases not matched to a gene; V was cut back by 0 bases and J by 3 bases. The CDR3 runs 17 residues. The CDR3 here is CASSLGDRGRTDYGYTF. CDR3 DNA: TGCGCCAGCAGCTTGGGGGACAGGGGGCGAACTGACTATGGCTACACCTTC.

This rearrangement joins TRBV5-1 to TRBJ1-1, with D possibly matching TRBD1 (5 bases). Germline lookup yields CDR1 SGHRS and CDR2 YFSETQ. Trimming left V 7 bases short and J 0 bases short, with 16 bases between. This CDR3 comprises 15 residues. The CDR3 loop is CASRLNGGVNTEAFF. The CDR3 nucleotides are TGCGCCAGCCGTCTGAATGGGGGGGTGAACACTGAAGCTTTCTTT. The variable domain in full, completed from reference TRBV5-1 and TRBJ1-1, reads KAGVTQTPRYLIKTRGQQVTLSCSPISGHRSVSWYQQTPGQGLQFLFEYFSETQRNKGNFPGRFSGRQFSNSRSEMNVSTLELGDSALYLCASRLNGGVNTEAFFGQGTRLTVV.

The gene calls are TRBV11-2 and TRBJ2-7, with D maybe TRBD1 (6 bases). Germline lookup yields CDR1 SGHAT and CDR2 FQNNGV. The CDR3 contains 14 residues. V lost 1 base and J 6 bases, leaving 13 bases between the germline ends. In DNA, the CDR3 is TGTGCCAGCAGCTTAGTGTCAGGGGTGACCGAGCAGTACTTC. Residues: CASSLVSGVTEQYF.

The chain recombines TRBV5-1 with TRBJ1-4; no clear D gene. Trimming removed 5 bases from V and 0 bases from J, with 8 bases in between. The CDR3 extends over 14 amino acids. Germline CDR1 reads SGHRS; CDR2 reads YFSETQ. The CDR3 DNA reads as TGCGCCAGCAGTGAGGCGTCAACTAATGAAAAACTGTTTTTT. Translated, it gives CASSEASTNEKLFF.

The chain has TRBV6-2 or TRBV6-3 and TRBJ2-6; D is possibly TRBD1 (6 bases). The CDR3 loop spans 15 amino acids. Germline assignment: CDR1 MNHEY and CDR2 SVGEGT. V was pared by 6 bases and J by 2 bases, with 11 bases between. In DNA, the CDR3 is TGTGCCAGCAGCTCCAACAGGGCTGGGGCCAACGTCCTGACTTTC. It encodes CASSSNRAGANVLTF.

J is TRBJ1-2 and V is TRBV6-5, with D perhaps matching TRBD1 (6 bases). Per germline, CDR1 MNHEY and CDR2 SVGAGI. Trimming left V 6 bases short and J 8 bases short, with 19 bases between. This CDR3 region has 14 residues. CDR3 nucleotide sequence: TGTGCCAGCAGCGCGGACAGACTACTATCGGGCTACACCTTC. It encodes CASSADRLLSGYTF.

The chain joins TRBV4-1 to TRBJ2-2; possibly TRBD2 for D (6 bases). CDR3 size: 17 residues. The germline V gene encodes CDR1 MGHRA and CDR2 YSYEKL. The germline V and J ends were trimmed by 5 bases and 0 bases, with 16 bases remaining between them. The CDR3 loop reads CASSSKRLAANTGELFF. CDR3 coding DNA: TGCGCCAGCAGCTCCAAACGGTTAGCGGCGAACACCGGGGAGCTGTTTTTT.

The CDR3 coding sequence is TGCGCCAGCAGCTTAGCTGGGACAGGGACAGGCGAGCAGTACTTC. Amino acids: CASSLAGTGTGEQYF. This chain joins TRBV5-1 and TRBJ2-7; 9 bases fit TRBD1. V was clipped by 2 bases and J by 6 bases; unmatched bases: 9. Germline V CDR1 and CDR2: SGHRS, YFSETQ. The CDR3 sequence is 15 residues long.

As DNA, the CDR3 is TGTGCCAGCTCTCTCCGGGACAGCTCCTATAATTCACCCCTCCACTTT. Translated, it gives CASSLRDSSYNSPLHF. V usage is TRBV18 and J usage is TRBJ1-6; 7 bases are a match to TRBD1. The germline CDR1 and CDR2 sequences are KGHSH and LQKENI. V was pared by 6 bases and J by 0 bases, with 5 bases of the junction left unmatched. The CDR3 spans 16 residues. The full variable domain, completed using reference TRBV18 and TRBJ1-6, is NAGVMQNPRHLVRRRGQEARLRCSPMKGHSHVYWYRQLPEEGLKFMVYLQKENIIDESGMPKERFSAEFPKEGPSILRIQQVVRGDSAAYFCASSLRDSSYNSPLHFGNGTRLTVT.

V usage is TRBV27 and J usage is TRBJ1-2; 8 positions agree with TRBD1. Germline V gene data show CDR1 as MNHEY and CDR2 as SMNVEV (reference sequence). The CDR3 is 16 amino acids. V was pared by 4 bases and J by 0 bases, with 7 bases of the junction left unmatched. The CDR3 sequence is CASSSMGQEANYGYTF. As DNA, the CDR3 is TGTGCCAGCAGTTCTATGGGACAGGAAGCTAACTATGGCTACACCTTC.

The V gene is TRBV7-2, the J gene TRBJ1-5; the match to TRBD1 covers 7 bases. Germline loops: CDR1 SGHTA, CDR2 FQGNSA. V was clipped by 5 bases and J by 6 bases; unmatched bases: 4. The CDR3 is 13 amino acids. Here the CDR3 reads CASSHRGAQPQHF. DNA for the CDR3: TGTGCCAGCAGCCACAGGGGCGCTCAGCCCCAGCATTTT. The full variable domain, with the rest looked up from reference TRBV7-2 and TRBJ1-5, is GAGVSQSPSNKVTEKGKDVELRCDPISGHTALYWYRQSLGQGLEFLIYFQGNSAPDKSGLPSDRFSAERTGGSVSTLTIQRTQQEDSAVYLCASSHRGAQPQHFGDGTRLSIL.

The chain employs TRBV9 and TRBJ2-3; D is tentatively TRBD1 or TRBD2 (5 bases each). Germline CDR1 is SGDLS and CDR2 is YYNGEE. V lost 4 bases, J lost 6 bases, and 18 bases lay in between. The CDR3 consists of 15 residues. The CDR3, as DNA: TGTGCCAGCAGCCCCCGGGACGGACTTCTTGATACGCAGTATTTT. It specifies CASSPRDGLLDTQYF. Filled out from reference TRBV9 and TRBJ2-3, the complete variable domain reads DSGVTQTPKHLITATGQRVTLRCSPRSGDLSVYWYQQSLDQGLQFLIQYYNGEERAKGNILERFSAQQFPDLHSELNLSSLELGDSALYFCASSPRDGLLDTQYFGPGTRLTVL.